The 30 T cell receptor beta chains in this list originate from one sample, sequenced in a study of T cell repertoires in cytomegalovirus infection. These TCRs are of unknown antigen specificity. MiXCR was run by TCRdb on the reads, yielding one entry per CDR3 protein. The sample consists of 230,000 or so distinct CDR3 sequences, 38% of them appearing once. The sample in question was CD8+ T cells from cultured PBMCs, obtained from culture after CMV antigen stimulation. All receptors come from a human donor in good health (CMV status not recorded). Some clones in this sample may be carry-over from other donors' samples.

The chain is built from TRBV7-4 and TRBJ2-2; tentative D call: TRBD2 (6 bases). Germline V lookup: CDR1 SGHVT, CDR2 SQSDAQ. CDR3 length: 16 amino acids. Between the trimmed V and J ends, which lost 1 base and 0 bases, there was a span of 9 bases. CDR3 coding DNA: TGTGCCAGCAGCTTAGTTCCGGGGGCGAACACCGGGGAGCTGTTTTTT. This translates into CASSLVPGANTGELFF.

As regards this clonotype: Because it lacks the conserved phenylalanine or tryptophan at the end, this CDR3 is likely a read error. The chain couples TRBV7-6 to TRBJ1-2; TRBD1 matches at 9 bases. CDR3 length: 14 amino acids. Germline V CDR1 and CDR2: SGHVS, FNYEAQ. The ends lost 5 bases at V and 7 bases at J; junction bases unmatched: 8. The CDR3 reads CASSPQGAGSGYTL. CDR3 sequence (DNA): TGTGCCAGCAGCCCACAGGGGGCTGGCTCTGGCTACACCTTA.

This clonotype was counted a few times. The chain has TRBV20-1 and TRBJ2-7; TRBD2 agrees at 11 bases. Germline CDR1 reads DFQATT; CDR2 reads SNEGSKA (reference sequence). The length of the CDR3 is 15 residues. Trimming took 6 bases from V and 2 from J; bases not matched to a gene: 9. The CDR3 bases are TGCAGTGCGAGGGGACTAGCGGTTACTACCTACGAGCAGTACTTC. It translates to CSARGLAVTTYEQYF.

V is TRBV7-3 and J is TRBJ2-5; 15 bases align to TRBD2. The CDR3 length is 18 residues. Per the germline V gene, CDR1 is SGHTA and CDR2 is FQGTGA. With V trimmed by 5 bases and J by 4 bases, 11 bases remained unmatched. CDR3 DNA: TGTGCCAGCAGCCCCACCGGGACTAGCGGGGGGAAGAGAGAGACCCAGTACTTC. Translating it yields CASSPTGTSGGKRETQYF.

This clonotype was seen a handful of times. V is TRBV28 and J is TRBJ2-3, with D perhaps assigned TRBD1 or TRBD2 (5 bases each). This CDR3 contains 16 residues. V shed 7 bases and J shed 2 bases, with 19 bases lying between them. The germline gives CDR1 MDHEN, CDR2 SYDVKM. The CDR3 loop is CASTLTGTSSTDTQYF. As DNA, the CDR3 is TGTGCCAGCACGCTAACCGGGACCTCTTCCACAGATACGCAGTATTTT.

This chain links TRBV7-8 with TRBJ2-7; 10 bases agree with TRBD1. V was clipped by 2 bases and J by 3 bases; unmatched bases: 4. Germline CDR1 reads SGHVS; CDR2 reads FQNEAQ. This CDR3 region has 15 residues. The CDR3 region has the DNA TGTGCCAGCAGCTTAATATGGGACAGGGGCTACGAGCAGTACTTC. Its protein is CASSLIWDRGYEQYF.

This clonotype came up a few times. This chain uses TRBV6-1 with TRBJ2-1, with 12 bases that match TRBD2. Per the germline V gene, CDR1 is MNHNS and CDR2 is SASEGT. V lost 6 bases and J lost 0; bases outside the gene matches: 9. CDR3 length: 18 residues. CDR3 DNA: TGTGCCAGCAGCCCGACTAGCGGGAGCCAGAGCTCCTACAATGAGCAGTTCTTC. This encodes CASSPTSGSQSSYNEQFF.

This chain connects TRBV11-3 to TRBJ2-1; perhaps D is TRBD1 or TRBD2 (6 bases each). V lost 5 bases, J lost 5 bases, and 13 bases lay in between. Germline-derived CDR1 and CDR2 are SGHNT and YENEEA. The CDR3 spans 14 residues. The CDR3: CASSPRGENNEQFF. CDR3 nucleotides: TGTGCCAGCAGCCCGAGGGGGGAAAACAATGAGCAGTTCTTC.

The chain links TRBV23-1 to TRBJ1-4; TRBD1 agrees at 7 bases. TRBV23-1 is designated an ORF whose function remains uncertain. The CDR3 sequence is 14 residues long. V lost 5 bases and J lost 6; bases outside the gene matches: 6. The chain's CDR3 is CASSGRGLDEKLFF. In DNA form, the CDR3 reads TGCGCCAGCAGTGGGAGGGGGCTCGATGAAAAACTGTTTTTT.

This clonotype has only a few counts. This sequence joins TRBV6-4 and TRBJ2-3, with 7 positions matching TRBD2. The V and J ends lost 3 bases and 5 bases, in that order; junction bases with no gene match: 11. CDR1 is MRHNA and CDR2 is SNTAGT in the germline V gene. CDR3 length: 16 residues. CDR3 DNA sequence: TGTGCCAGCAGTGAAACGGGGGGAGTCGGGAGAGATACGCAGTATTTT. Translating gives CASSETGGVGRDTQYF.

This clonotype was seen a handful of times. CDR3 sequence: CASSHGLAAGLAQYF. For the CDR3, the DNA is TGTGCCAGCAGTCATGGACTAGCGGCTGGGTTGGCCCAGTACTTC. V usage is TRBV27 and J usage is TRBJ2-5, with 10 bases fitting TRBD2. From germline, CDR1 is MNHEY and CDR2 SMNVEV (reference sequence). The CDR3 contains 15 residues. V shed 5 bases, J shed 9 bases, and the junction held 12 bases outside the gene matches.

This clonotype came up many times. J is TRBJ2-3 and V is TRBV12-3 or TRBV12-4, with D perhaps matching TRBD1 (5 bases). Trimming took 6 bases from V and 15 from J, leaving 22 bases between them. This CDR3 has 13 amino acids. The CDR3, as DNA: TGTGCCAGCAGCCTCCTAAGGGGATCGGGCTGTTATTTT. It yields the protein CASSLLRGSGCYF.

The rearrangement joins TRBV9 to TRBJ1-1, with D perhaps TRBD1 (5 bases). CDR3 length equals 11 residues. CDR1 is SGDLS and CDR2 is YYNGEE in the germline V gene. Trimming pared 7 bases from V and 5 bases from J, leaving 9 bases between. The CDR3 spells CASGGKTEAFF. The CDR3 DNA reads as TGTGCCAGCGGGGGGAAAACTGAAGCTTTCTTT.

J is TRBJ2-7 and V is TRBV27; perhaps TRBD2 as D (6 bases). Germline assignment: CDR1 MNHEY and CDR2 SMNVEV (reference sequence). Trimming pared 4 bases from V and 6 bases from J, leaving 16 bases between. The CDR3 sequence is 14 residues long. The CDR3 DNA sequence: TGTGCCAGCAGTTCGGGACTGTTCGGGGTCGAGCAGTACTTC. It encodes CASSSGLFGVEQYF.

The chain carries TRBV27 and TRBJ1-6; possible D gene TRBD1, 6 bases. Germline CDR1 and CDR2: MNHEY and SMNVEV (reference sequence). Trimming stripped 4 bases from V and 3 bases from J, with 10 bases between. The CDR3 has 15 residues. The CDR3 nucleotides read TGTGCCAGCAGTTCCGGGGGGCTCTATAATTCACCCCTCCACTTT. It codes for CASSSGGLYNSPLHF.

On this clonotype: Being one base from a much bigger clone, this may be a read error. The genes are TRBV7-6 and TRBJ2-3; no firm D call. The CDR3 runs to 15 residues. CDR1 is SGHVS, CDR2 FNYEAQ, per germline. Deletions cut 0 bases from V and 15 bases from J, with 22 bases between. CDR3 in DNA: TGTGCCAGCAGCTTAGCTGGAAGTCAAGCAGATACGAATTATTTT. Amino acid sequence: CASSLAGSQADTNYF.

The CDR3 DNA reads TGTGCCAGCAGCTTACGGAGAACAGACTCTGGAAACACCATATATTTT. Protein: CASSLRRTDSGNTIYF. The chain employs TRBV5-6 and TRBJ1-3; D remains unclear. CDR1 and CDR2 (germline): SGHDT, YYEEEE. Trimming left V 2 bases short and J 0 bases short, with 12 bases between. The CDR3 length is 16 residues.

There are a few counts of this clonotype. The V gene is TRBV4-1, the J gene TRBJ2-1; TRBD2 matches at 9 bases. The germline V gene has CDR1 MGHRA and CDR2 YSYEKL. This CDR3 is built from 16 residues. V shed 0 bases and J 4 bases; nucleotides not matched to a gene: 4. The CDR3 DNA follows: TGCGCCAGCAGCCAAGAGGCGGGGGGGAAATACAATGAGCAGTTCTTC. Its protein product is CASSQEAGGKYNEQFF.

The rearrangement uses TRBV19 and TRBJ2-1, with 9 bases lining up with TRBD2. V was pared by 5 bases and J by 8 bases, with 13 bases of the junction left unmatched. CDR1 is LNHDA and CDR2 is SQIVND in the germline V gene (reference sequence). This CDR3 is 16 amino acids long. In nucleotides, the CDR3 is TGTGCCAGTAGTCTAGGGTTTCTAGCGGGAATGTATGAGCAGTTCTTC. Residues: CASSLGFLAGMYEQFF.

A few counts support this clonotype. V and J are TRBV27 and TRBJ2-5, with TRBD1 matching 7 bases. Germline V gives CDR1 MNHEY, CDR2 SMNVEV (reference sequence). Trimming took 4 bases from V and 1 from J; bases not matched to a gene: 12. The CDR3 is made up of 17 amino acids. The DNA of the CDR3 is TGTGCCAGCAGTTCAATATACCGGGACAGAGGCCAAGAGACCCAGTACTTC. Amino acids: CASSSIYRDRGQETQYF.

This clonotype was picked up a small number of times. The J gene is TRBJ2-2, the V gene TRBV20-1; 16 bases agree with TRBD2. J gave up 3 bases and V 5 bases, and 3 bases lay outside the gene matches. This CDR3 is built from 16 residues. CDR1 is DFQATT and CDR2 is SNEGSKA in the germline V gene (reference sequence). As DNA, the CDR3 is TGCAGTGCTGGGACTAGCGGGAGGGCCTACACCGGGGAGCTGTTTTTT. As protein: CSAGTSGRAYTGELFF.

This clonotype was picked up a small number of times. The CDR3 region has the DNA TGTGCCAGCAGCCCGACTGACAGGGACTATGGCTACACCTTC. Its translation is CASSPTDRDYGYTF. The chain combines TRBV7-9 with TRBJ1-2, with 7 bases fitting TRBD1. Germline V lookup: CDR1 SEHNR, CDR2 FQNEAQ (reference sequence). There are 14 residues in the CDR3. The V gene end was trimmed by 5 bases and the J gene end by 3 bases; junction bases not matched to a gene: 6.

This clonotype was recorded a few times. The J gene is TRBJ1-2, the V gene TRBV12-5, with D maybe TRBD1 (5 bases). This CDR3 comprises 16 residues. V lost 6 bases to trimming and J lost 2 bases, with 19 bases between them. Germline assignment: CDR1 LGHNT and CDR2 FRNRAP. In nucleotides, the CDR3 is TGTGCTAGTGGCCACGACGACAGCTGGGGAAACTATGGCTACACCTTC. Protein sequence: CASGHDDSWGNYGYTF. Using reference TRBV12-5 and TRBJ1-2 for the parts outside the CDR3, the full variable domain is DARVTQTPRHKVTEMGQEVTMRCQPILGHNTVFWYRQTMMQGLELLAYFRNRAPLDDSGMPKDRFSAEMPDATLATLKIQPSEPRDSAVYFCASGHDDSWGNYGYTFGSGTRLTVV.

The J gene is TRBJ2-1, the V gene TRBV5-6; 11 bases fit TRBD1. Germline V gene data show CDR1 as SGHDT and CDR2 as YYEEEE. The CDR3 covers 16 residues. V was clipped by 3 bases and J by 7 bases; unmatched bases: 9. The CDR3 spells CASSSAWTGGENEQFF. The DNA for the CDR3 is TGTGCCAGCAGCTCCGCCTGGACAGGGGGCGAGAATGAGCAGTTCTTC.

The chain has TRBV27 and TRBJ2-7, with TRBD1 matching over 7 bases. Germline assignment: CDR1 MNHEY and CDR2 SMNVEV (reference sequence). The trim removed 3 bases at V and 3 bases at J, leaving 2 bases unmatched. The length of the CDR3 is 13 residues. The CDR3 loop reads CASSLTGHYEQYF. CDR3 sequence (DNA): TGTGCCAGCAGTTTGACAGGGCACTACGAGCAGTACTTC.

This clonotype was seen a handful of times. The chain links TRBV19 to TRBJ2-1; D remains ambiguous. V lost 4 bases and J lost 1, with 8 bases in between. This CDR3 is 14 amino acids long. CDR1 and CDR2 from the germline V gene are LNHDA and SQIVND (reference sequence). The CDR3, as DNA: TGTGCCAGTAGTAGTTCACAGTCCTACAATGAGCAGTTCTTC. It codes for CASSSSQSYNEQFF.

The chain combines TRBV11-2 with TRBJ2-5; D not resolved. Germline V gives CDR1 SGHAT, CDR2 FQNNGV. The germline V and J ends were trimmed by 3 bases and 2 bases, with 10 bases remaining between them. There are 14 residues in the CDR3. CDR3 DNA: TGTGCCAGCAGCTTTTGGGCAGAACAAGAGACCCAGTACTTC. It specifies CASSFWAEQETQYF.

The chain recombines TRBV12-3 or TRBV12-4 with TRBJ1-3; tentative D call: TRBD1 (6 bases). V was clipped by 4 bases and J by 0 bases, with 13 bases between them. This CDR3 has 16 residues. CDR3 nucleotides: TGTGCCAGCAGTTCACGACAGGCGAGCTCTGGAAACACCATATATTTT. As protein: CASSSRQASSGNTIYF.

Concerning this clonotype: At one boundary the junction diverges from the germline segment, which might be a read error. The chain recombines TRBV5-3 with TRBJ2-7; D remains unclear. TRBV5-3 is sorted into the ORF group, with uncertain function. This CDR3 has 13 residues. The CDR3 loop is CASSLIESYEQYF. The CDR3 nucleotides read TGTGCCAGCAGCTTGATTGAGTCCTACGAGCAGTACTTC.

As concerns this clonotype: One end of the junction is discordant with germline, which a read error may explain. This chain uses TRBV5-5 with TRBJ2-2; the D is unclear. This CDR3 has 16 amino acids. Germline values: CDR1 SGHKS, CDR2 YYEKEE (reference sequence). CDR3 loop: CASSRSPQSNSGELFF. In nucleotides, the CDR3 is TGTGCCAGCAGCCGTTCTCCGCAATCGAACAGCGGGGAGCTGTTTTTT.